This T cell receptor beta chain was observed in a study of T cell repertoires in cytomegalovirus infection (dated by TCRdb to the late 2010s). Study-wide context: Donor HLA type was relevant to the analysis, as public TCR beta signatures indicated carriage of CMV infection together with the matching HLA type. What the study reported, not specific to this receptor: Cumulative frequency of public TCR beta family members discriminated carriers of CMV infection plus the relevant HLA type in this cohort and an independent approximately 340-donor cohort. The ex vivo response was dominated by HLA-C-restricted CMV-specific TCR beta clonotypes, and the single most frequent clonotype in two of eight donors was supplied by these HLA-C-restricted clonotypes.

Note on this clonotype: The antigen it binds to is not known. The input lacks base qualities; no much larger clone sits a single base away.

Sequencing instrument: Illumina HiSeq 1500. TCRdb applied fastp at Q25 and MiXCR to the public reads, then kept only in-frame beta chains. When rows share a CDR3 protein, they turn into one entry using the most common DNA and genes. The sample table contains 46,000 or so distinct CDR3 sequences; only one count was recorded for 20% to 25% of them. The biggest ten clones account for around 18% of the sample. Ends trimmed: V by 8 bases, J by 5 bases; bases unmatched to a gene: 18. From its cysteine to its phenylalanine, the CDR3 spans 17 amino acids. Only the CDR3 portion is preserved as DNA: 51 bases, with reading frame beginning at the first base. In the germline V gene, CDR1 corresponds to SGHTA and CDR2 to FQGNSA.

The rearranged segments are TRBV7-2 and TRBJ2-3; 8 of the junction bases match TRBD2. The sample taken for sequencing was PBMCs, sequenced either directly or after in vitro stimulation (not recorded which). The receptor's source is a human donor in good health (CMV status not recorded). Some clones in this sample may be carry-over from other donors' samples. The nucleotide sequence reads as follows: TGTGCCAGCGCCTCCCAACCCCTCGGGGGGGGGCAAGATACGCAGTATTTT. This sequence encodes CASASQPLGGGQDTQYF.